Each of the 30 T cell receptor beta chains below was sequenced from the same sample in a study of cytomegalovirus exposure and HLA in healthy donors. Primers for the PCR totalled 60 Vbeta and 13 Jbeta. Clones were read by immunoSEQ multiplex PCR, and TCRdb kept only the in-frame ones, dropping some. The table records 180,000 or so clones, nearly 80% of them present only once. The specimen sequenced was PBMCs. These receptor sequences come from a man aged 40-50 years in good health and CMV-seropositive.

The chain joins TRBV4-2 to TRBJ2-3; tentatively, D is TRBD1 (6 bases). The CDR3 has 15 amino acids. Trimming cost V 4 bases and J 3 bases, with 14 bases left between them. Per germline, CDR1 LGHNA and CDR2 YNFKEQ. As DNA, the CDR3 is TGTGCCAGCAGCCCCTCACAGGGTAAGACAGATACGCAGTATTTT. Its protein is CASSPSQGKTDTQYF.

This chain's CDR3 is CASSPGIGEAFF. The CDR3 coding sequence is TGTGCCAGCAGCCCAGGGATCGGGGAAGCTTTCTTT. The rearrangement uses TRBV11-3 and TRBJ1-1; maybe TRBD1 (5 bases). The CDR3 has 12 residues. The V end was cut by 5 bases, the J end by 8 bases, with 12 bases between. From germline, CDR1 is SGHNT and CDR2 YENEEA.

This clone came up once. The chain combines TRBV5-4 with TRBJ2-3; 11 bases are shared with TRBD2. V shed 4 bases and J 3 bases; nucleotides not matched to a gene: 16. The CDR3 spans 19 residues. CDR1 and CDR2 (germline): SGHNT, YYREEE (reference sequence). CDR3 in amino acids: CASSAYRGLAGAGTDTQYF. CDR3 sequence (DNA): TGTGCCAGCAGCGCCTACAGAGGACTAGCGGGTGCGGGGACAGATACGCAGTATTTT.

The rearrangement uses TRBV16 and TRBJ2-3; D unclear. V gave up 4 bases and J gave up 0 bases, with 2 bases separating them. In germline, CDR1 is KGHSY, CDR2 FQNENV. The length of the CDR3 is 12 residues. Here the CDR3 reads CASSPSTDTQYF. The CDR3 DNA reads as TGTGCCAGCAGCCCGAGCACAGATACGCAGTATTTT.

The chain uses TRBV2 and TRBJ2-4; D gene ambiguous. The CDR3 spans 15 residues. Germline V gives CDR1 SNHLY, CDR2 FYNNEI. V lost 3 bases and J lost 0, with 9 bases in between. Written as DNA, the CDR3 is TGTGCCAGCAGTGAGGTCAGACTAGCCAAAAACATTCAGTACTTC. Protein product: CASSEVRLAKNIQYF.

The J gene is TRBJ2-5, the V gene TRBV5-1; a weak D match, TRBD1 (5 bases). V was trimmed by 4 bases and J by 1 base, leaving 20 bases between them. CDR3 length: 17 residues. Germline lookup yields CDR1 SGHRS and CDR2 YFSETQ. In DNA form, the CDR3 reads TGCGCCAGCAGCACTGGCCCCTCAGGGATACTCCAAGAGACCCAGTACTTC. Its translation: CASSTGPSGILQETQYF.

The V and J genes are TRBV11-3 and TRBJ2-7; maybe TRBD1 (5 bases). CDR1 is SGHNT and CDR2 is YENEEA in the germline V gene. The V gene lost 2 bases and the J gene lost 5 bases, with 7 bases spanning the gap. The CDR3 is 12 residues long. CDR3: CASSLIGDEQYF. The CDR3 DNA reads as TGTGCCAGCAGCTTAATAGGGGACGAGCAGTACTTC.

The J gene is TRBJ1-3, the V gene TRBV7-2; D may be TRBD1 (6 bases). The germline V gene has CDR1 SGHTA and CDR2 FQGNSA. The CDR3 runs 14 residues. V lost 2 bases to trimming and J lost 2 bases, with 7 bases between them. The chain's CDR3 is CASSLNRAGNTIYF. The CDR3, as DNA: TGTGCCAGCAGCTTAAACAGGGCTGGAAACACCATATATTTT.

The chain uses TRBV19 and TRBJ2-5; D possibly corresponds to TRBD2 (5 bases). The CDR3 is 12 residues long. The V end was cut by 5 bases, the J end by 7 bases, with 11 bases between. Germline CDR1 is LNHDA and CDR2 is SQIVND (reference sequence). This CDR3 reads CASSEGPGTQYF. DNA of the CDR3: TGTGCCAGTAGTGAGGGTCCAGGGACCCAGTACTTC.

The rearrangement links TRBV10-3 to TRBJ2-7, with D possibly matching TRBD2 (5 bases). The CDR3 totals 14 residues. Germline V CDR1 and CDR2: ENHRY, SYGVKD. Trimming took off 0 bases at V and 6 bases at J, with 12 bases between the two ends. This CDR3 reads CAISESGVASEQYF. The CDR3 coding sequence is TGTGCCATCAGTGAGTCCGGGGTAGCGAGCGAGCAGTACTTC.

This chain uses TRBV29-1 with TRBJ2-2, with 9 bases identical to TRBD1. Germline loops: CDR1 SQVTM, CDR2 ANQGSEA. The CDR3 length is 14 residues. The junction had 6 bases not matched to a gene; V was cut back by 5 bases and J by 5 bases. This chain's CDR3 is CSVFGTGKTGELFF. CDR3 nucleotides: TGCAGCGTTTTCGGGACAGGGAAAACCGGGGAGCTGTTTTTT.

This clone has a handful of counts. The gene calls are TRBV30 and TRBJ1-2, with D perhaps TRBD1 (5 bases). The germline V gene encodes CDR1 GTSNPN and CDR2 SVGIG (reference sequence). The CDR3 contains 14 residues. V was trimmed by 4 bases and J by 8 bases, leaving 20 bases between them. The CDR3 reads CAWTPSGGAWGYTF. CDR3 in DNA: TGTGCCTGGACCCCCTCTGGAGGGGCGTGGGGCTACACCTTC.

The rearrangement links TRBV7-3 to TRBJ2-3, with 10 bases aligning to TRBD1. Per germline, CDR1 SGHTA and CDR2 FQGTGA. After removal of 8 bases from V and 6 bases from J, the junction contained 11 bases not matched to a gene. This CDR3 contains 15 residues. CDR3 DNA: TGTGCCAGCGCACAGACAGGGGGCATCTGGGATACGCAGTATTTT. Translation: CASAQTGGIWDTQYF.

A few counts support this clone. The gene calls are TRBV5-1 and TRBJ1-2, with TRBD1 matching 8 bases. V lost 2 bases and J lost 6; bases outside the gene matches: 9. Germline loops: CDR1 SGHRS, CDR2 YFSETQ. The CDR3 contains 15 residues. The CDR3, as DNA: TGCGCCAGCAGCTTAACGTCCCAGGGGGCGCATGGCTACACCTTC. Protein sequence: CASSLTSQGAHGYTF.

The rearrangement joins TRBV9 to TRBJ2-1, with no clear D. Germline V gives CDR1 SGDLS, CDR2 YYNGEE. The ends were cut back, 0 bases at V and 5 bases at J, with 9 bases in the middle. CDR3 length equals 14 residues. CDR3 loop: CASSVEARNNEQFF. CDR3 nucleotides: TGTGCCAGCAGCGTAGAGGCTAGAAACAATGAGCAGTTCTTC.

The rearrangement uses TRBV5-5 and TRBJ1-2, with a tentative D call TRBD1 (5 bases). This CDR3 has 13 residues. V gave up 5 bases and J gave up 2 bases, with 10 bases separating them. Germline V gene data show CDR1 as SGHKS and CDR2 as YYEKEE (reference sequence). The CDR3 spells CASRAGPNYGYTF. The CDR3 region has the DNA TGTGCCAGCAGAGCGGGACCGAACTATGGCTACACCTTC.

The chain links TRBV28 to TRBJ1-2, with no clear D. This CDR3 region has 12 residues. Trimming removed 5 bases at V and 9 bases at J, with 13 bases between. Germline assignment: CDR1 MDHEN and CDR2 SYDVKM. In DNA form, the CDR3 reads TGTGCCAGCAGTCTCCTCGGAGAACGCTACACCTTC. Its protein is CASSLLGERYTF.

The V call is TRBV4-2, the J call TRBJ2-1, with D possibly TRBD2 on 6 matching bases. CDR1 and CDR2 from the germline V gene are LGHNA and YNFKEQ. This CDR3 comprises 16 residues. The V and J ends lost 0 bases and 3 bases respectively, with 12 bases between them. The CDR3 protein is CASSQDKGTVYNEQFF. CDR3 bases: TGTGCCAGCAGCCAAGATAAAGGGACTGTCTACAATGAGCAGTTCTTC.

The gene calls are TRBV5-1 and TRBJ2-7, with 10 positions matching TRBD2. CDR1 SGHRS and CDR2 YFSETQ come from the germline V gene. J lost 3 bases, V lost 4 bases, and 10 bases had no gene match. The CDR3 is 16 residues long. CDR3 sequence reads: CASSPTAGGPRYEQYF. CDR3 bases: TGCGCCAGCAGCCCCACAGCGGGAGGGCCTCGCTACGAGCAGTACTTC.

The CDR3 sequence is CASRKAGSNTGELFF. CDR3 DNA sequence: TGTGCCAGCAGAAAAGCGGGAAGCAATACCGGGGAGCTGTTTTTT. The V and J genes are TRBV11-3 and TRBJ2-2; 7 bases line up with TRBD2. The CDR3 consists of 15 residues. Germline trimming cut 6 bases from V and 5 bases from J; bases unmatched to any gene: 9. In germline, CDR1 is SGHNT, CDR2 YENEEA. Filled out from reference TRBV11-3 and TRBJ2-2, the complete variable domain reads EAGVVQSPRYKIIEKKQPVAFWCNPISGHNTLYWYLQNLGQGPELLIRYENEEAVDDSQLPKDRFSAERLKGVDSTLKIQPAELGDSAVYLCASRKAGSNTGELFFGEGSRLTVL.

This clone was observed a few times. The chain joins TRBV14 to TRBJ2-3; perhaps TRBD1 as D (6 bases). This CDR3 is built from 16 residues. The germline gives CDR1 SGHDN, CDR2 FVKESK. Deletions cut 1 base from V and 1 base from J, with 12 bases between. For the CDR3, the DNA is TGTGCCAGCAGCCAAGTCCGGGACACCCGCACAGATACGCAGTATTTT. It yields the protein CASSQVRDTRTDTQYF. The full variable domain, with the rest looked up from reference TRBV14 and TRBJ2-3, is EAGVTQFPSHSVIEKGQTVTLRCDPISGHDNLYWYRRVMGKEIKFLLHFVKESKQDESGMPNNRFLAERTGGTYSTLKVQPAELEDSGVYFCASSQVRDTRTDTQYFGPGTRLTVL.

This chain links TRBV7-3 with TRBJ2-1; D is perhaps TRBD2 (6 bases). This CDR3 comprises 13 residues. The V end lost 5 bases, the J end lost 11 bases, and 16 bases lay between the germline ends. Per germline, CDR1 SGHTA and CDR2 FQGTGA. As DNA, the CDR3 is TGTGCCAGCAGCCCACCTTCGACTAGTAAGCAGTTCTTC. This sequence encodes CASSPPSTSKQFF.

Only a few counts were recorded for this clone. The rearrangement joins TRBV7-9 to TRBJ2-3, with TRBD1 as a possible D gene (6 bases). V was pared by 8 bases and J by 2 bases, with 20 bases between. This CDR3 has 16 residues. Germline V gene lookup returns CDR1 SEHNR and CDR2 FQNEAQ (reference sequence). The CDR3 spells CASALQGRLPTDTQYF. In DNA form, the CDR3 reads TGTGCCAGCGCCCTGCAGGGGCGGCTCCCCACAGATACGCAGTATTTT.

V is TRBV7-7 and J is TRBJ2-5, with a tentative D call TRBD1 (6 bases). The V gene lost 5 bases and the J gene lost 5 bases, with 15 bases spanning the gap. The germline V gene encodes CDR1 SSHAT and CDR2 FNYEAQ (reference sequence). This CDR3 spans 14 amino acids. The CDR3 spells CASSDGTPGETQYF. The CDR3, as DNA: TGTGCCAGCAGCGACGGGACACCAGGGGAGACCCAGTACTTC.

This clone occurred a few times. The chain carries TRBV5-6 and TRBJ2-7; D is undetermined. This CDR3 has 12 residues. The germline V and J ends were trimmed by 4 bases and 5 bases, with 10 bases remaining between them. The germline V gene has CDR1 SGHDT and CDR2 YYEEEE. The CDR3 here is CASSPGTHEQYF. The CDR3 bases are TGTGCCAGCAGCCCGGGTACCCACGAGCAGTACTTC.

The chain carries TRBV11-1 and TRBJ2-1; 8 bases line up with TRBD2. The CDR3 has 15 residues. Germline V CDR1 and CDR2: SGHAT, FQDESV (reference sequence). Germline trimming cut 5 bases from V and 3 bases from J; bases unmatched to any gene: 6. DNA for the CDR3: TGTGCCAGCAGCGAACGGGGGGGAGGCTACAATGAGCAGTTCTTC. Its translation: CASSERGGGYNEQFF.

The chain couples TRBV7-8 to TRBJ2-5, with 12 bases matching TRBD2. CDR1 SGHVS and CDR2 FQNEAQ come from the germline V gene. The CDR3 totals 17 residues. Losses at the gene ends were 4 bases for V and 2 bases for J; bases not matched to a gene: 8. The DNA of the CDR3 is TGTGCCAGCAGCTCACCCACCGGACTAGCGGGGCAAGAGACCCAGTACTTC. Protein: CASSSPTGLAGQETQYF.

The rearrangement links TRBV7-9 to TRBJ2-2; 8 nucleotides line up with TRBD2. The CDR3 is 16 residues long. The germline gives CDR1 SEHNR, CDR2 FQNEAQ (reference sequence). CDR3 DNA sequence: TGTGCTCACCAAGGTCGGGGGACTAGTAGCACCGGGGAGCTGTTTTTT. Translation: CAHQGRGTSSTGELFF.

The gene calls are TRBV6-1 and TRBJ1-4, with 9 bases that match TRBD1. J was trimmed by 8 bases and V by 3 bases; bases with no gene match: 4. The CDR3 runs to 14 residues. Germline V gene data show CDR1 as MNHNS and CDR2 as SASEGT. CDR3 DNA sequence: TGTGCCAGCAGTGACGGGACAGGGAGAGAAAAACTGTTTTTT. Protein sequence: CASSDGTGREKLFF.

The chain combines TRBV2 with TRBJ2-3, with TRBD1 identical over 10 bases. The CDR3 is 16 residues long. J lost 4 bases, V lost 6 bases, and 10 bases had no gene match. Germline lookup yields CDR1 SNHLY and CDR2 FYNNEI. The CDR3 protein is CASSPGTGATSDTQYF. The CDR3 nucleotides are TGTGCCAGCAGCCCCGGGACAGGGGCGACCTCAGATACGCAGTATTTT.